This T cell receptor beta chain was identified during a study of cytomegalovirus exposure and HLA in healthy donors. This CDR3 is 15 amino acids long. Trimming stripped 0 bases from V and 0 bases from J, with 9 bases between. CDR1 and CDR2 from the germline V gene are MGHRA and YSYEKL. Both 60 Vbeta primers and 13 Jbeta primers went into the PCR. The data were produced by immunoSEQ multiplex PCR, yet TCRdb's version contains in-frame clones alone and is incomplete. This table has 100,000 to 150,000 clones, less than 80% appearing once. The receptor comes from a man aged 30 to 45 in good health and CMV-seronegative. The chain recombines TRBV4-1 with TRBJ2-7; perhaps TRBD2 as D (5 bases). Sequencing was done on a sample of PBMCs. The chain's CDR3 is CASSQEPADSYEQYF. DNA of the CDR3: TGCGCCAGCAGCCAAGAGCCAGCGGACTCCTACGAGCAGTACTTC.